Sequencing of this TCR beta chain was carried out in a study of response to subunit inactivated influenza vaccine. Study-wide findings and caveats: Researchers suggested that each seasonal influenza vaccination recruits few new T cells.

This clonotype has just a few counts. Its antigen remains unidentified. At one of its ends the junction is not consistent with the germline gene, which may arise from a read error. One entry per CDR3 protein, called by TCRdb with MiXCR from the RT-PCR reads. The data hold 530,000 or so distinct CDR3 sequences, with around 11% observed a single time. In germline, CDR1 is SGHTA, CDR2 FQGNSA. The CDR3 has 11 residues. The chain employs TRBV7-2 and TRBJ2-5; D unclear. The sample here was PBMCs from blood, taken on the day of vaccination. The TCR originated in a man aged 45-65 years who received an inactivated influenza vaccine. CDR3 amino acids: CASTLAGTQYF. As DNA, the CDR3 is TGTGCCAGCACCTTAGCCGGGACCCAGTACTTC.